The sequence of this TCR beta chain was determined in a study of blood T cells in healthy people across ages. The sample holds one count of this clonotype. A much larger clone is a single base away; this may be a read error. A second PCR of 7 to 11 cycles used a sample-barcoded 5' primer and a J-beta primer mix. Unique molecular identifiers of 12 random nucleotides labeled each cDNA. At least 2.5 million CDR3-containing paired-end reads were obtained per sample. TCRdb re-analysed the 5' RACE reads in MiXCR, keeping a single row per CDR3 protein. The sample lists 850,000 to 1,300,000 distinct CDR3 sequences; roughly 45% were seen once. Total RNA extraction produced at least 5 micrograms (per sample) for the study. CDR1 and CDR2 from the germline V gene are DFQATT and SNEGSKA (reference sequence). The length of the CDR3 is 14 residues.

The TCR sequence derives from a woman aged 55-75 years in good health. Sequencing was carried out using blood. This chain uses TRBV20-1 with TRBJ2-1; no definite D call. The J call may be faulty, since TRBJ2-7 better matches the DNA end. The CDR3 nucleotides are TGCAGTGCCACCCGGCTCGCCTCCTACAATGAGCAGTACTTC. Protein product: CSATRLASYNEQYF.